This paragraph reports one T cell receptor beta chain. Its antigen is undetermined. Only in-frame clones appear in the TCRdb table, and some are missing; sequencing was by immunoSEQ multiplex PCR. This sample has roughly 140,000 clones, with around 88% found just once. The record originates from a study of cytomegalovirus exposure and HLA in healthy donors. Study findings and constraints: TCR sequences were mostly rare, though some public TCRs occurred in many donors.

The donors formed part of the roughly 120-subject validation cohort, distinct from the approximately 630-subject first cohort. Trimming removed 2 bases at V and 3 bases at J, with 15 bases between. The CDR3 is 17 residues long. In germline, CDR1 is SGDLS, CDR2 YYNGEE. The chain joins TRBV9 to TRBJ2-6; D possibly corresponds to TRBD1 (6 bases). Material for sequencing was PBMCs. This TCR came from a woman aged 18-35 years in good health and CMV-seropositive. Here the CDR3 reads CASSVSQGWGGANVLTF. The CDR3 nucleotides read TGTGCCAGCAGCGTGTCACAGGGATGGGGTGGGGCCAACGTCCTGACTTTC.